The 19 T cell receptor beta chains below come from one sample, sequenced in a study of shared clonotypes between healthy human individuals. The protocol was immunoSEQ multiplex PCR, while the TCRdb copy is restricted to in-frame clones and leaves out a portion. The sample shows fewer than 500,000 clones, over 60% of them seen only once. The specimen was PBMCs. Every receptor here comes from a woman in her thirties or forties in good health. Some clones in this sample may be carry-over from other donors' samples.

Comment on this clone: A far larger clone is off by one base, so a read error is likely. Other DNA sequences of this sample code for an identical CDR3. V and J are TRBV29-1 and TRBJ1-2; no firm D call. The CDR3 is 12 residues long. Per the germline V gene, CDR1 is SQVTM and CDR2 is ANQGSEA. In DNA form, the CDR3 reads TGCAGTGTTGAAGACCATAACTATGGCTACACCTTC. This codes for CSVEDHNYGYTF.

This clone was detected once. This chain connects TRBV2 to TRBJ1-5; tentative D call: TRBD1 (5 bases). Trimming removed 2 bases at V and 4 bases at J, with 12 bases between. The germline CDR1 and CDR2 sequences are SNHLY and FYNNEI. CDR3 length equals 15 residues. The CDR3 here is CASSESSGLNQPQHF. In DNA form, the CDR3 reads TGTGCCAGCAGTGAATCCTCAGGGTTAAATCAGCCCCAGCATTTT. Drawing the rest from reference TRBV2 and TRBJ1-5, the complete variable domain is EPEVTQTPSHQVTQMGQEVILRCVPISNHLYFYWYRQILGQKVEFLVSFYNNEISEKSEIFDDQFSVERPDGSNFTLKIRSTKLEDSAMYFCASSESSGLNQPQHFGDGTRLSIL.

The gene calls are TRBV19 and TRBJ2-1; 14 nucleotides agree with TRBD2. Germline CDR1 LNHDA, CDR2 SQIVND (reference sequence). The CDR3 is made up of 17 amino acids. V lost 4 bases to trimming and J lost 8 bases; unmatched junction nucleotides: 10. The CDR3 sequence is CASSKRPGLAGVYEQFF. The DNA of the CDR3 is TGTGCCAGTAGTAAGAGACCGGGACTAGCGGGAGTGTATGAGCAGTTCTTC.

This clone was recorded many times. V gene TRBV23-1 combines with J gene TRBJ2-2; D not certain. TRBV23-1 is an open reading frame, and its role is uncertain. The CDR3 contains 16 residues. V lost 6 bases, J lost 0 bases, and 14 bases lay in between. The CDR3 region is CASREIQYANTGELFF. DNA for the CDR3: TGCGCCAGCAGGGAAATACAGTATGCGAACACCGGGGAGCTGTTTTTT.

V usage is TRBV4-3 and J usage is TRBJ2-2; no definite D call. The germline V and J ends were trimmed by 4 bases and 1 base, with 13 bases remaining between them. CDR3 length: 16 amino acids. CDR1 is LGHNA and CDR2 is YSLEER in the germline V gene. Here the CDR3 reads CASSPQVGKNTGELFF. For the CDR3, the DNA is TGCGCCAGCAGCCCACAAGTTGGAAAGAACACCGGGGAGCTGTTTTTT.

V is TRBV7-2 and J is TRBJ2-1; D is undetermined. Trimming took off 4 bases at V and 0 bases at J, with 10 bases between the two ends. Germline-derived CDR1 and CDR2 are SGHTA and FQGNSA. The CDR3 covers 15 residues. CDR3 protein: CASSSEVSSYNEQFF. The CDR3, as DNA: TGTGCCAGCAGCTCTGAAGTAAGCTCCTACAATGAGCAGTTCTTC.

This chain links TRBV10-2 with TRBJ1-5; 9 nucleotides line up with TRBD1. Germline trimming cut 7 bases from V and 1 base from J; bases unmatched to any gene: 2. The CDR3 extends over 14 amino acids. Germline V gives CDR1 WSHSY, CDR2 SAAADI. The CDR3 region is CASNTGGSNQPQHF. The CDR3 DNA reads as TGCGCCAGCAATACAGGGGGCAGCAATCAGCCCCAGCATTTT.

The chain uses TRBV19 and TRBJ1-4; D is perhaps TRBD1 (5 bases). CDR1 and CDR2 (germline): LNHDA, SQIVND (reference sequence). Trimming pared 2 bases from V and 5 bases from J, leaving 6 bases between. CDR3 length: 13 amino acids. As DNA, the CDR3 is TGTGCCAGTAGTATACGGGGGAATGAAAAACTGTTTTTT. Amino acids: CASSIRGNEKLFF. The full variable domain, its missing parts supplied by reference TRBV19 and TRBJ1-4, is DGGITQSPKYLFRKEGQNVTLSCEQNLNHDAMYWYRQDPGQGLRLIYYSQIVNDFQKGDIAEGYSVSREKKESFPLTVTSAQKNPTAFYLCASSIRGNEKLFFGSGTQLSVL.

This clone is categorized as medium-sized. The chain employs TRBV6-5 and TRBJ2-2, with D perhaps given as TRBD1 or TRBD2 (5 bases each). CDR1 and CDR2 from the germline V gene are MNHEY and SVGAGI. Trimming removed 6 bases at V and 3 bases at J, with 11 bases between. The CDR3 runs 14 residues. The CDR3 reads CASRSGTDTGELFF. CDR3 in DNA: TGTGCCAGCAGGTCAGGGACGGACACCGGGGAGCTGTTTTTT.

The chain combines TRBV7-9 with TRBJ2-3, with D maybe TRBD1 (5 bases). The V end was cut by 1 base, the J end by 5 bases, with 13 bases between. Germline assignment: CDR1 SEHNR and CDR2 FQNEAQ (reference sequence). This CDR3 spans 15 amino acids. The CDR3 here is CASSLGGRVKDTQYF. The CDR3 DNA sequence: TGTGCCAGCAGCTTAGGTGGCAGGGTGAAAGATACGCAGTATTTT.

The chain is built from TRBV7-3 and TRBJ2-3, with 9 bases matching TRBD2. The CDR3 runs 15 residues. The germline gives CDR1 SGHTA, CDR2 FQGTGA. V shed 5 bases, J shed 0 bases, and the junction held 3 bases outside the gene matches. Written as DNA, the CDR3 is TGTGCCAGCAGCAGAAGCGGGAGGAGCACAGATACGCAGTATTTT. Residues: CASSRSGRSTDTQYF.

The rearrangement links TRBV2 to TRBJ2-7, with a possible D match to TRBD1 (6 bases). Germline V lookup: CDR1 SNHLY, CDR2 FYNNEI. The V and J ends lost 2 bases and 5 bases respectively, with 13 bases between them. The CDR3 sequence is 14 residues long. In DNA form, the CDR3 reads TGTGCCAGCAGTGAAAGGGGGACCCGGGACGAGCAGTACTTC. This gives the protein CASSERGTRDEQYF.

The chain combines TRBV19 with TRBJ1-3; D is possibly TRBD1 (6 bases). Looked up from germline, CDR1 is LNHDA and CDR2 is SQIVND (reference sequence). The CDR3 contains 14 residues. With 6 bases removed from V and 4 bases from J, the gap between germline ends came to 13 bases. CDR3 in amino acids: CASSTPGTGNTIYF. CDR3 nucleotides: TGTGCCAGTAGCACACCCGGGACAGGAAACACCATATATTTT.

The rearrangement joins TRBV6-1 to TRBJ2-1, with 10 bases aligning to TRBD2. The CDR3 loop spans 17 amino acids. Trimming cost V 3 bases and J 7 bases; bases outside gene matches: 12. CDR1 is MNHNS and CDR2 is SASEGT in the germline V gene. The CDR3 bases are TGTGCCAGCAGTGACGGACTAGCGGTAATACCGATTAATGAGCAGTTCTTC. Its protein product is CASSDGLAVIPINEQFF.

In DNA, the CDR3 is TGTGCCAGCAGCTTTCAAGCAGCCCAAGAGACCCAGTACTTC. It translates to CASSFQAAQETQYF. V gene TRBV7-2 combines with J gene TRBJ2-5; D is unclear. This CDR3 has 14 amino acids. V lost 3 bases and J 1 base, leaving 9 bases between the germline ends. CDR1 and CDR2 (germline): SGHTA, FQGNSA.

This chain links TRBV27 with TRBJ1-4, with TRBD1 matching over 7 bases. From germline, CDR1 is MNHEY and CDR2 SMNVEV (reference sequence). The CDR3 spans 14 residues. V lost 5 bases to trimming and J lost 8 bases; unmatched junction nucleotides: 8. CDR3 DNA sequence: TGTGCCAGCAGTCTTCGACAGGGTTTCGAAAAACTGTTTTTT. Protein sequence: CASSLRQGFEKLFF. The complete variable domain, with remaining parts taken from reference TRBV27 and TRBJ1-4, reads EAQVTQNPRYLITVTGKKLTVTCSQNMNHEYMSWYRQDPGLGLRQIYYSMNVEVTDKGDVPEGYKVSRKEKRNFPLILESPSPNQTSLYFCASSLRQGFEKLFFGSGTQLSVL.

The chain combines TRBV5-1 with TRBJ2-1; the D is unclear. CDR3 length: 15 residues. The V gene lost 0 bases and the J gene lost 1 base, with 8 bases spanning the gap. Germline values: CDR1 SGHRS, CDR2 YFSETQ. The CDR3, as DNA: TGCGCCAGCAGCTTGGAGGTATCTTCCTACAATGAGCAGTTCTTC. Its protein is CASSLEVSSYNEQFF. Full variable domain (outside the CDR3, taken from reference TRBV5-1 and TRBJ2-1): KAGVTQTPRYLIKTRGQQVTLSCSPISGHRSVSWYQQTPGQGLQFLFEYFSETQRNKGNFPGRFSGRQFSNSRSEMNVSTLELGDSALYLCASSLEVSSYNEQFFGPGTRLTVL.

This clone was seen once. CDR3 loop: CASSRGTSGNQETQYF. Here the CDR3 DNA reads TGTGCCAGCAGCCGAGGGACTAGCGGAAACCAAGAGACCCAGTACTTC. The chain has TRBV7-9 and TRBJ2-5, with TRBD2 matching 11 bases. The CDR3 contains 16 residues. With 5 bases clipped from V and 0 bases from J, the junction kept 5 bases outside the gene matches. Germline CDR1 and CDR2: SEHNR and FQNEAQ (reference sequence). The complete variable domain, with remaining parts taken from reference TRBV7-9 and TRBJ2-5, reads DTGVSQNPRHKITKRGQNVTFRCDPISEHNRLYWYRQTLGQGPEFLTYFQNEAQLEKSRLLSDRFSAERPKGSFSTLEIQRTEQGDSAMYLCASSRGTSGNQETQYFGPGTRLLVL.

V is TRBV19 and J is TRBJ2-5; TRBD2 aligns across 14 bases. Losses at the gene ends were 5 bases for V and 5 bases for J; bases not matched to a gene: 4. Germline V gene lookup returns CDR1 LNHDA and CDR2 SQIVND (reference sequence). The CDR3 length is 15 residues. This CDR3 reads CASSPRTSGRETQYF. For the CDR3, the DNA is TGTGCCAGTAGTCCCCGGACTAGCGGGAGGGAGACCCAGTACTTC.